These 8 T cell receptor beta chains originate from one sample sequenced in a study of cytomegalovirus exposure and HLA in healthy donors. PCR involved 60 Vbeta and 13 Jbeta primers. Generated by immunoSEQ multiplex PCR, the TCRdb table keeps only in-frame clones and is missing some. The sample carries approximately 140,000 clones, roughly 73% recorded once. The sample consisted of PBMCs. The source of these receptors is a human donor in good health.

The chain joins TRBV28 to TRBJ1-4; unclear D gene. The V end was cut by 6 bases, the J end by 0 bases, with 14 bases between. Looked up from germline, CDR1 is MDHEN and CDR2 is SYDVKM. The CDR3 covers 16 residues. CDR3 loop: CASRHLRRATNEKLFF. In DNA form, the CDR3 reads TGTGCCAGCAGACACTTAAGACGGGCAACTAATGAAAAACTGTTTTTT.

This clone occurred a few times. The chain combines TRBV30 with TRBJ1-1; D remains unclear. The CDR3 extends over 15 amino acids. Germline CDR1 and CDR2: GTSNPN and SVGIG (reference sequence). The V end lost 0 bases, the J end lost 1 base, and 12 bases lay between the germline ends. CDR3: CAWSVLGEANTEAFF. The CDR3 bases are TGTGCCTGGAGTGTCCTCGGGGAAGCGAACACTGAAGCTTTCTTT.

This CDR3 is CASSLTGAHTGELFF. The CDR3 coding sequence is TGTGCCAGCAGCTTGACAGGGGCGCACACCGGGGAGCTGTTTTTT. The chain carries TRBV7-9 and TRBJ2-2; 8 positions agree with TRBD1. Germline CDR1 is SEHNR and CDR2 is FQNEAQ (reference sequence). J gave up 3 bases and V 3 bases, and 3 bases lay outside the gene matches. The CDR3 spans 15 residues.

The gene calls are TRBV18 and TRBJ2-3, with a weak D call TRBD2 (6 bases). This CDR3 region has 14 residues. The germline V gene encodes CDR1 KGHSH and CDR2 LQKENI. Trimming took off 5 bases at V and 2 bases at J, with 11 bases between the two ends. CDR3 residues: CASSVAGLTDTQYF. The DNA of the CDR3 is TGTGCCAGCTCAGTGGCGGGGCTCACAGATACGCAGTATTTT.

The chain joins TRBV6-1 to TRBJ1-5; 10 nucleotides line up with TRBD1. The germline CDR1 and CDR2 sequences are MNHNS and SASEGT. The junction had 7 bases not matched to a gene; V was cut back by 7 bases and J by 4 bases. The CDR3 totals 15 residues. This CDR3 is CASIPGQGFNQPQHF. The DNA of the CDR3 is TGTGCCAGCATTCCGGGACAGGGGTTTAATCAGCCCCAGCATTTT.

V gene TRBV19 combines with J gene TRBJ1-2; 10 nucleotides align to TRBD1. V shed 7 bases, J shed 2 bases, and the junction held 7 bases outside the gene matches. CDR3 length: 15 residues. The germline gives CDR1 LNHDA, CDR2 SQIVND (reference sequence). CDR3 region: CASNIRTGGNYGYTF. In DNA, the CDR3 is TGTGCCAGTAACATCAGGACAGGGGGGAACTATGGCTACACCTTC.

The V gene is TRBV19, the J gene TRBJ1-2; D gene ambiguous. Germline V gene data show CDR1 as LNHDA and CDR2 as SQIVND (reference sequence). Deletions cut 1 base from V and 4 bases from J, with 10 bases between. The CDR3 totals 14 residues. The CDR3 sequence: CASSIVGRPYGYTF. The CDR3 DNA follows: TGTGCCAGTAGTATAGTCGGCAGGCCCTATGGCTACACCTTC.

This clone has a single count. The rearrangement uses TRBV2 and TRBJ1-1; D is ambiguous. This CDR3 region has 15 residues. Between the trimmed V and J ends, which lost 3 bases and 2 bases, there was a span of 13 bases. The germline V gene has CDR1 SNHLY and CDR2 FYNNEI. The CDR3, as DNA: TGTGCCAGCAGTGAGGAGGCTCAGATAAACACTGAAGCTTTCTTT. This sequence encodes CASSEEAQINTEAFF.